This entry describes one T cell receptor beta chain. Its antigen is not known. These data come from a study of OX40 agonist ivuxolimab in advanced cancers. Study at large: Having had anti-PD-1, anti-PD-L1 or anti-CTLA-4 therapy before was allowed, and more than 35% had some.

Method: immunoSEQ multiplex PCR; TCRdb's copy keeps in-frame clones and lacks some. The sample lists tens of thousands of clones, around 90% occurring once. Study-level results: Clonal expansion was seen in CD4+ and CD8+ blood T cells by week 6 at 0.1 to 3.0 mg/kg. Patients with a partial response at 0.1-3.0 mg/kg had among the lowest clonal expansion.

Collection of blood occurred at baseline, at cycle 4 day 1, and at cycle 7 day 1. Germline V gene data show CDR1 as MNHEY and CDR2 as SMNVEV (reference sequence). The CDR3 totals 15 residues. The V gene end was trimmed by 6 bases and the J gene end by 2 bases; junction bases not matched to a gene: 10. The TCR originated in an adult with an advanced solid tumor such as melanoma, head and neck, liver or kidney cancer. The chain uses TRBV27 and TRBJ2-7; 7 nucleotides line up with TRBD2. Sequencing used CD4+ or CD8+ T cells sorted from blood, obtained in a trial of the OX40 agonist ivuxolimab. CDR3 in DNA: TGTGCCAGCAGAAGAAACCGGGACTATGCCTACGAGCAGTACTTC. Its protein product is CASRRNRDYAYEQYF.